Following are 19 T cell receptor beta chains from one sample sequenced in a study of Tregs in tolerant kidney transplant recipients. Assay used: immunoSEQ multiplex PCR; TCRdb lists only in-frame clones, some missing. The sample consists of 200,000 to 300,000 clones, 80% to 85% of them appearing once. Sequenced sample: CD4+ T cells from blood. The receptors were gathered from a human donor in good health.

The chain joins TRBV5-6 to TRBJ2-7; no firm D call. Germline V gives CDR1 SGHDT, CDR2 YYEEEE. This CDR3 is 12 amino acids long. The V gene lost 2 bases and the J gene lost 6 bases, with 9 bases spanning the gap. The CDR3 protein is CASSLYGGEQYF. For the CDR3, the DNA is TGTGCCAGCAGCTTATATGGTGGCGAGCAGTACTTC.

V usage is TRBV10-3 and J usage is TRBJ1-4; TRBD1 matches at 7 bases. The V gene end was trimmed by 2 bases and the J gene end by 2 bases; junction bases not matched to a gene: 11. The germline V gene encodes CDR1 ENHRY and CDR2 SYGVKD. The CDR3 contains 18 residues. This CDR3 is CAISEPNRGGGTNEKLFF. The CDR3 coding sequence is TGTGCCATCAGTGAGCCAAACAGGGGCGGAGGGACTAATGAAAAACTGTTTTTT.

This clone has just one count. The CDR3 protein is CASSSLVAGAYEQYF. CDR3 nucleotide sequence: TGTGCCAGCAGCTCCTTGGTAGCGGGAGCCTACGAGCAGTACTTC. The genes are TRBV5-4 and TRBJ2-5; the match to TRBD2 covers 9 bases. The J call is in doubt because the DNA end fits TRBJ2-7 better. The CDR3 is 15 amino acids. Germline CDR1 and CDR2: SGHNT and YYREEE (reference sequence).

The chain employs TRBV11-2 and TRBJ1-2; no clear D. The V gene lost 3 bases and the J gene lost 8 bases, with 13 bases spanning the gap. This CDR3 region has 13 residues. The V gene's germline CDR1 is SGHAT and CDR2 FQNNGV. The CDR3 protein is CASSFEVMGGYTF. The CDR3 DNA reads TGTGCCAGCAGCTTCGAGGTTATGGGGGGCTACACCTTC.

The V and J genes are TRBV2 and TRBJ2-7; D remains unclear. The germline V gene has CDR1 SNHLY and CDR2 FYNNEI. V gave up 1 base and J gave up 7 bases, with 11 bases separating them. The CDR3 has 13 residues. The CDR3 loop reads CASSEGKPREQYF. CDR3 sequence (DNA): TGTGCCAGCAGTGAAGGAAAGCCACGTGAGCAGTACTTC.

This clone was picked up a small number of times. The chain links TRBV5-1 to TRBJ2-3; the D gene is possibly TRBD1 (5 bases). CDR1 SGHRS and CDR2 YFSETQ come from the germline V gene. Trimming shortened V by 2 bases and J by 4 bases, and 11 bases separated the two germline ends. The CDR3 is made up of 14 amino acids. The CDR3 spells CASSLSRDPDTQYF. CDR3 nucleotide sequence: TGCGCCAGCAGCTTAAGCAGGGATCCAGATACGCAGTATTTT.

The gene calls are TRBV7-3 and TRBJ2-3; 9 nucleotides agree with TRBD1. This CDR3 has 16 residues. Germline values: CDR1 SGHTA, CDR2 FQGTGA. Germline trimming cut 3 bases from V and 2 bases from J; bases unmatched to any gene: 6. CDR3 sequence: CASSFHRDRATDTQYF. In DNA form, the CDR3 reads TGTGCCAGCAGCTTCCACCGGGACAGGGCCACAGATACGCAGTATTTT.

This clone was seen just once. The chain recombines TRBV11-1 with TRBJ2-3; 7 bases fit TRBD2. Losses at the gene ends were 3 bases for V and 2 bases for J; bases not matched to a gene: 5. The CDR3 has 15 amino acids. CDR1 is SGHAT and CDR2 is FQDESV in the germline V gene (reference sequence). Here the CDR3 reads CASSFGSGHTDTQYF. The CDR3 DNA sequence: TGTGCCAGCAGCTTCGGTAGCGGGCACACAGATACGCAGTATTTT.

The V and J genes are TRBV30 and TRBJ2-5; D perhaps matches TRBD2 (6 bases). The end of the DNA aligns better with TRBJ2-7, so the J call may be wrong. This CDR3 is 13 amino acids long. Germline-derived CDR1 and CDR2 are GTSNPN and SVGIG (reference sequence). CDR3 DNA sequence: TGTGCCTGGAGTGCGGGGGATTACTACGAGCAGTACTTC. It is translated as CAWSAGDYYEQYF.

This clone was seen once. The chain links TRBV6-1 to TRBJ2-5; 13 bases are shared with TRBD2. The J call is doubtful: the DNA matches TRBJ2-7 better. Germline assignment: CDR1 MNHNS and CDR2 SASEGT. This CDR3 region has 15 residues. CDR3 sequence reads: CASNLGLAGVYEQYF. The CDR3 region has the DNA TGTGCCAGCAACCTCGGACTAGCGGGAGTGTACGAGCAGTACTTC.

The V gene is TRBV7-9, the J gene TRBJ1-2; no reliable D call. CDR3 length: 14 residues. From germline, CDR1 is SEHNR and CDR2 FQNEAQ (reference sequence). The V and J ends lost 5 bases and 3 bases respectively, with 13 bases between them. The CDR3 here is CASSARTQDYGYTF. The CDR3 DNA sequence: TGTGCCAGCAGCGCTCGGACCCAAGACTATGGCTACACCTTC. Full variable domain (remainder filled in from reference TRBV7-9 and TRBJ1-2): DTGVSQNPRHKITKRGQNVTFRCDPISEHNRLYWYRQTLGQGPEFLTYFQNEAQLEKSRLLSDRFSAERPKGSFSTLEIQRTEQGDSAMYLCASSARTQDYGYTFGSGTRLTVV.

J is TRBJ2-5 and V is TRBV4-1, with TRBD1 matching 8 bases. The J segment lost 5 bases and the V segment lost 1 base, leaving 9 bases of the junction unmatched. The CDR3 consists of 16 residues. Germline CDR1 is MGHRA and CDR2 is YSYEKL. In DNA, the CDR3 is TGCGCCAGCAGCCAAGCTTCAATGACAGGGGATGAGACCCAGTACTTC. Its translation: CASSQASMTGDETQYF.

This clone was counted a single time. Here the CDR3 reads CASSWGRDYGYTF. In DNA, the CDR3 is TGTGCCAGCAGCTGGGGACGGGACTATGGCTACACCTTC. The chain has TRBV5-8 and TRBJ1-2; the D gene is possibly TRBD1 (5 bases). The CDR3 totals 13 residues. V lost 3 bases and J 3 bases, leaving 9 bases between the germline ends. Germline V gene lookup returns CDR1 SGHTS and CDR2 YDEGEE.

The rearrangement links TRBV6-5 to TRBJ2-5; 8 bases fit TRBD1. CDR3 length: 15 amino acids. V shed 2 bases, J shed 2 bases, and the junction held 4 bases outside the gene matches. CDR1 is MNHEY, CDR2 SVGAGI, per germline. CDR3 sequence: CASSYDRGIQETQYF. DNA of the CDR3: TGTGCCAGCAGTTACGACAGGGGTATTCAAGAGACCCAGTACTTC.

This chain joins TRBV7-8 and TRBJ2-2; 11 nucleotides match TRBD1. Unmatched junction bases numbered 10, after V lost 2 bases and J lost 5 bases. This CDR3 has 18 amino acids. Germline V gives CDR1 SGHVS, CDR2 FQNEAQ. CDR3 sequence: CASSLWGTGGVTTGELFF. The CDR3 nucleotides read TGTGCCAGCAGCTTATGGGGGACAGGGGGAGTGACTACCGGGGAGCTGTTTTTT.

V gene TRBV6-1 combines with J gene TRBJ1-3; no reliable D call. Germline V gene sequence: CDR1 MNHNS, CDR2 SASEGT. The CDR3 is 13 amino acids. With 6 bases removed from V and 0 bases from J, the gap between germline ends came to 6 bases. CDR3 sequence reads: CASRVNSGNTIYF. The CDR3 DNA reads as TGTGCCAGCAGGGTGAACTCTGGAAACACCATATATTTT.

This chain links TRBV11-3 with TRBJ2-2; D is uncertain. The CDR3 sequence is 14 residues long. Germline assignment: CDR1 SGHNT and CDR2 YENEEA. Trimming took 2 bases from V and 1 from J, leaving 5 bases between them. CDR3 protein: CASSLMRNTGELFF. The CDR3 DNA reads TGTGCCAGCAGCTTAATGCGGAACACCGGGGAGCTGTTTTTT.

The CDR3 sequence is CASSLDRAQGGAFF. In nucleotides, the CDR3 is TGTGCCAGCAGCTTAGACAGGGCCCAGGGGGGAGCTTTCTTT. The gene calls are TRBV7-9 and TRBJ1-1; 7 positions agree with TRBD1. The CDR3 is 14 amino acids. J lost 10 bases, V lost 1 base, and 9 bases had no gene match. CDR1 is SEHNR and CDR2 is FQNEAQ in the germline V gene (reference sequence).

The chain has TRBV6-5 and TRBJ2-7; tentative D call: TRBD2 (6 bases). Germline CDR1 MNHEY, CDR2 SVGAGI. Trimming pared 0 bases from V and 1 base from J, leaving 10 bases between. The CDR3 covers 15 residues. CDR3 sequence: CASSYSGLASYEQYF. CDR3 bases: TGTGCCAGCAGTTACTCGGGGCTAGCGTCCTACGAGCAGTACTTC.